This TCR beta chain originates from a study of neoadjuvant anti-PD-1 for oral cavity cancer. The CDR3 sequence is 14 residues long. The V gene lost 7 bases and the J gene lost 0 bases, with 15 bases spanning the gap. Germline CDR1 SQVTM, CDR2 ANQGSEA. As for time point: after neoadjuvant nivolumab, at surgical resection. The method was immunoSEQ multiplex PCR; TCRdb's version includes in-frame clones alone and lacks a portion of them. The table shows some 15,000 clones, with under 40% occurring only once. The sequencing here drew on tumor tissue, taken after nivolumab (anti-PD-1) treatment. This chain joins TRBV29-1 and TRBJ1-1; D is undetermined. The clonotype was recovered from a person aged 35-79 years with oral cavity squamous cell carcinoma. In DNA form, the CDR3 reads TGCAGCGCCTCTTTTGGGCAGTTGAACACTGAAGCTTTCTTT. This encodes CSASFGQLNTEAFF.